This T cell receptor beta chain appears in the sequencing data of a study of blood T cell repertoires in COVID-19. As for the study in general: Collection of acute and convalescent COVID-19 samples took place in the United States, Italy and Spain.

V was shortened by 5 bases and J by 2 bases, with 14 bases between the two germline ends. The CDR3 length is 14 residues. From germline, CDR1 is SGHRS and CDR2 YFSETQ. In the original workflow: Cell counts per sample came from amplifying reference gene primers. Method: immunoSEQ multiplex PCR; TCRdb's copy keeps in-frame clones and lacks some. That table gives V, J and clone size, and the DNA gave D and trimming. Counted here are some 160,000 clones, around nine tenths occurring once; the ten biggest clones make up less than 3%. The TCR sequence derives from a woman aged 80 or over with COVID-19, enrolled during active disease. This rearrangement joins TRBV5-1 to TRBJ2-7; maybe TRBD2 (5 bases). The sequenced sample consisted of peripheral blood. Written as DNA, the CDR3 is TGCGCCAGCAGGAGTGGGAGTTGGGCCTACGAGCAGTACTTC. Amino acids: CASRSGSWAYEQYF.